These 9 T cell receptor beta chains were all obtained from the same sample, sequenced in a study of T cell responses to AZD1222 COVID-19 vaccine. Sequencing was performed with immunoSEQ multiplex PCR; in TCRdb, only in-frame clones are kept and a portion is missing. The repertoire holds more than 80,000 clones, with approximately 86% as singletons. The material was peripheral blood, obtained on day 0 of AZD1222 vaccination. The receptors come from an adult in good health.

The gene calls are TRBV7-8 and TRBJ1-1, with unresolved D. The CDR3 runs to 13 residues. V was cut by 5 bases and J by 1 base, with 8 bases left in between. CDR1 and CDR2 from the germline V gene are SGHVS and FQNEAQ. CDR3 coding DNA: TGTGCCAGCAGCATGAGACAGAACACTGAAGCTTTCTTT. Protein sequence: CASSMRQNTEAFF.

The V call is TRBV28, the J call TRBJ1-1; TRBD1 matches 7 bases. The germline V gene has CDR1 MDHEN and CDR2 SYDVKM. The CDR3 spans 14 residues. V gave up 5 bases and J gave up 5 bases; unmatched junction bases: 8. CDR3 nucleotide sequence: TGTGCCAGCAGTCCGCGGACAGGACCTACTGAAGCTTTCTTT. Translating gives CASSPRTGPTEAFF.

The CDR3 DNA sequence: TGTGCCAGCAGCCCCCAACCCCAGGATACGCAGTATTTT. Residues: CASSPQPQDTQYF. V and J are TRBV7-2 and TRBJ2-3; no clear D. The CDR3 loop spans 13 amino acids. Germline V CDR1 and CDR2: SGHTA, FQGNSA. The V gene lost 5 bases and the J gene lost 6 bases, with 12 bases spanning the gap.

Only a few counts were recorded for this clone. The CDR3 nucleotides are TGTGCCAGCAGCCGAACCCAGGGTACTGAAGCTTTCTTT. It encodes CASSRTQGTEAFF. V gene TRBV4-2 combines with J gene TRBJ1-1; D perhaps matches TRBD1 (5 bases). The CDR3 contains 13 residues. Trimming took off 4 bases at V and 5 bases at J, with 11 bases between the two ends. Germline V gene lookup returns CDR1 LGHNA and CDR2 YNFKEQ.

The CDR3 loop is CASSYGTGLGNEQFF. The CDR3 DNA sequence: TGTGCCAGCAGCTACGGGACAGGGCTCGGCAATGAGCAGTTCTTC. The chain links TRBV7-3 to TRBJ2-1; 9 nucleotides match TRBD1. V was clipped by 4 bases and J by 6 bases; unmatched bases: 7. This CDR3 contains 15 residues. Per the germline V gene, CDR1 is SGHTA and CDR2 is FQGTGA.

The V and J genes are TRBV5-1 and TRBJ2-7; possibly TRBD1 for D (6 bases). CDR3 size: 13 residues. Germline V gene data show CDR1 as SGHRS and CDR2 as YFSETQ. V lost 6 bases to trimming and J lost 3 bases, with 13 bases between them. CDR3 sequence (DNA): TGCGCCAGCAACGCAGGGGTCGGCTACGAGCAGTACTTC. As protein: CASNAGVGYEQYF.

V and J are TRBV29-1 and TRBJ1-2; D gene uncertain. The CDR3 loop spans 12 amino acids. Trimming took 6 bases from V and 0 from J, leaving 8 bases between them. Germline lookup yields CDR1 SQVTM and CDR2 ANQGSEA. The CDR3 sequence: CSVTEPNYGYTF. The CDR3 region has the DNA TGCAGCGTCACAGAGCCTAACTATGGCTACACCTTC.

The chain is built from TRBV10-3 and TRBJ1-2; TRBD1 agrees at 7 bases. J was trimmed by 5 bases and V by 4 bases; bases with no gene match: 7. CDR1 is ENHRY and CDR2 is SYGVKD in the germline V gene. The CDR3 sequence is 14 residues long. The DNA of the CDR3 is TGTGCCATCAGTGTAGAGGGGGCAGGGTATGGCTACACCTTC. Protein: CAISVEGAGYGYTF.

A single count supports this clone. The CDR3 protein is CASSPSLPQRGYEQYF. In nucleotides, the CDR3 is TGTGCCAGTAGTCCTTCCCTCCCTCAGCGGGGCTACGAGCAGTACTTC. V usage is TRBV19 and J usage is TRBJ2-7; 7 nucleotides match TRBD2. V lost 5 bases to trimming and J lost 3 bases; unmatched junction nucleotides: 13. Germline values: CDR1 LNHDA, CDR2 SQIVND (reference sequence). CDR3 length: 16 residues.